This record looks at one T cell receptor (beta chain) sequence and its context. This sample stems from a study of blood T cell repertoires in COVID-19. As processed by the authors: Reference gene primer amplification yielded estimated nucleated cell counts. Measured with immunoSEQ multiplex PCR; TCRdb has only the in-frame clones, and not every one. Clonal size and the V and J genes are those of that table, whereas D and trimming came from the DNA. This table holds some 330,000 clones, approximately 90% found once. The sequenced sample consisted of PBMCs or T cells enriched from blood (not recorded which). This clonotype originated in a man aged 25 to 40 who had recovered from COVID-19.

CDR3 in amino acids: CASSFQGGSPLHF. CDR3 coding DNA: TGTGCCAGCAGTTTTCAGGGTGGCTCACCCCTCCACTTT. This chain uses TRBV12-3 or TRBV12-4 with TRBJ1-6, with D maybe TRBD1 (5 bases). CDR3 length: 13 residues. V was trimmed by 3 bases and J by 10 bases, leaving 10 bases between them.